This T cell receptor beta chain was profiled in a study of T cell responses to AZD1222 COVID-19 vaccine. With respect to this clone: Its antigen is not known.

The V gene's germline CDR1 is LNHDA and CDR2 SQIVND (reference sequence). This CDR3 region has 13 residues. With 6 bases removed from V and 4 bases from J, the gap between germline ends came to 12 bases. Clones were sequenced by immunoSEQ multiplex PCR, and TCRdb holds only the in-frame ones, with some missing. The table includes over 150,000 clones, about 94% detected once. Study-level findings and limits: Donors, mostly white British, included more females; clonal diversity was possibly underestimated. Spike-specific TCR repertoires showed rising breadth and depth after two AZD1222 doses. Only a handful of people who got AZD1222 tested seropositive at baseline.

Second-dose schedules of about 4 or about 12 weeks were combined. This chain joins TRBV19 and TRBJ1-1; D might be TRBD1 (6 bases). The source material was peripheral blood, sampled 28 days after the second AZD1222 dose. This clonotype was obtained from an adult who received the AZD1222 COVID-19 vaccine. The CDR3 reads CASRGGGGTEAFF. The CDR3 DNA reads TGTGCCAGTAGGGGAGGGGGAGGCACTGAAGCTTTCTTT.